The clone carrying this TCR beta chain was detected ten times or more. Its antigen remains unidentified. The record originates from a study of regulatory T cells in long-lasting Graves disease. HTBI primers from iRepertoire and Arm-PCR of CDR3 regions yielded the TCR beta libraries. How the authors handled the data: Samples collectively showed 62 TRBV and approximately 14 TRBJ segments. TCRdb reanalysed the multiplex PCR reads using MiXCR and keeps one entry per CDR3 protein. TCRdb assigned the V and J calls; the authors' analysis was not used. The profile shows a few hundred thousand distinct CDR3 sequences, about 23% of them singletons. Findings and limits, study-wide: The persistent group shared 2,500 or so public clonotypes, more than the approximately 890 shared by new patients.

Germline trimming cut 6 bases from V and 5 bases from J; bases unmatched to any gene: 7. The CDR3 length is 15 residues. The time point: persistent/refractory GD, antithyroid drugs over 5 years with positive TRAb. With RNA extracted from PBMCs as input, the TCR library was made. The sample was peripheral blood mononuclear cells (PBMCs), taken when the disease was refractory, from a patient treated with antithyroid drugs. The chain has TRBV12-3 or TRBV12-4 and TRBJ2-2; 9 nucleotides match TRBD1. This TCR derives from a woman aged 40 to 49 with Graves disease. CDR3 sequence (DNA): TGTGCCAGCAGCTTGGGGACAGGGCGAACCGGGGAGCTGTTTTTT. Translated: CASSLGTGRTGELFF.